The 20 T cell receptor beta chains below all came from one sample that was sequenced in a study of blood T cell repertoires in COVID-19. Clones were sequenced by immunoSEQ multiplex PCR, and TCRdb holds only the in-frame ones, with some missing. Among some 400,000 clones listed, over 75% were seen once. Source material: PBMCs or T cells enriched from blood (not recorded which). The receptors were sampled from a young man who had recovered from COVID-19.

The V and J genes are TRBV24-1 and TRBJ1-5; D gene uncertain. CDR1 and CDR2 from the germline V gene are KGHDR and SFDVKD. Trimming removed 1 base from V and 0 bases from J, with 12 bases in between. The CDR3 is 17 residues long. This CDR3 reads CATSDFRDRGSNQPQHF. The CDR3 nucleotides read TGTGCCACCAGTGATTTCCGGGATAGAGGTAGCAATCAGCCCCAGCATTTT.

This chain links TRBV6-5 with TRBJ2-3; D possibly corresponds to TRBD1 (6 bases). Germline loops: CDR1 MNHEY, CDR2 SVGAGI. V was clipped by 6 bases and J by 5 bases, with 18 bases between them. This CDR3 has 15 residues. The CDR3 is CASSPGQPKIDTQYF. CDR3 in DNA: TGTGCCAGCAGCCCCGGACAGCCGAAAATAGATACGCAGTATTTT.

In its sample, this clone was seen a few times. The J gene is TRBJ1-1, the V gene TRBV19, with TRBD1 matching 8 bases. V trimming: 9 bases; J trimming: 1 base; junction bases outside the gene matches: 4. The germline V gene has CDR1 LNHDA and CDR2 SQIVND (reference sequence). The CDR3 spans 13 residues. CDR3 sequence: CASRTGRNTEAFF. CDR3 sequence (DNA): TGTGCCAGCAGGACAGGGCGGAACACTGAAGCTTTCTTT.

V and J are TRBV11-3 and TRBJ2-5; weak D call: TRBD2 (6 bases). V lost 0 bases and J 5 bases, leaving 10 bases between the germline ends. The CDR3 length is 14 residues. In germline, CDR1 is SGHNT, CDR2 YENEEA. The CDR3 sequence: CASSLEAGTETQYF. CDR3 nucleotide sequence: TGTGCCAGCAGCTTAGAGGCGGGGACGGAGACCCAGTACTTC.

This chain connects TRBV5-4 to TRBJ2-7; TRBD1 aligns across 9 bases. The CDR3 length is 19 residues. Trimming took 5 bases from V and 2 from J; bases not matched to a gene: 20. From germline, CDR1 is SGHNT and CDR2 YYREEE (reference sequence). The CDR3: CASRFDRDREEMGAYEQYF. CDR3 nucleotide sequence: TGTGCCAGCAGATTCGACCGGGACAGGGAAGAGATGGGCGCCTACGAGCAGTACTTC. Using reference TRBV5-4 and TRBJ2-7 for the parts outside the CDR3, the full variable domain is ETGVTQSPTHLIKTRGQQVTLRCSSQSGHNTVSWYQQALGQGPQFIFQYYREEENGRGNFPPRFSGLQFPNYSSELNVNALELDDSALYLCASRFDRDREEMGAYEQYFGPGTRLTVT.

This clone is a singleton in its sample. The genes are TRBV7-8 and TRBJ1-2; tentative D call: TRBD1 (6 bases). Between the trimmed V and J ends, which lost 0 bases and 1 base, there was a span of 9 bases. CDR1 and CDR2 (germline): SGHVS, FQNEAQ. The CDR3 totals 15 residues. CDR3 nucleotides: TGTGCCAGCAGCTTAGCGGCAGGGGATAACTATGGCTACACCTTC. Translated: CASSLAAGDNYGYTF.

The chain recombines TRBV30 with TRBJ2-7, with a possible D match to TRBD2 (7 bases). Germline lookup yields CDR1 GTSNPN and CDR2 SVGIG (reference sequence). The CDR3 consists of 17 residues. V shed 1 base and J shed 3 bases, with 22 bases lying between them. This chain's CDR3 is CAWSGGGPQGGYYEQYF. The CDR3 nucleotides are TGTGCCTGGAGTGGAGGCGGGCCACAGGGAGGGTACTACGAGCAGTACTTC.

This chain connects TRBV19 to TRBJ1-4; the D is unclear. The CDR3 is 15 residues long. CDR1 is LNHDA and CDR2 is SQIVND in the germline V gene (reference sequence). V lost 4 bases and J 0 bases, leaving 9 bases between the germline ends. The CDR3 reads CASSTFETTNEKLFF. The DNA of the CDR3 is TGTGCCAGTAGTACTTTCGAGACAACTAATGAAAAACTGTTTTTT. Complete variable domain (other parts from reference TRBV19 and TRBJ1-4): DGGITQSPKYLFRKEGQNVTLSCEQNLNHDAMYWYRQDPGQGLRLIYYSQIVNDFQKGDIAEGYSVSREKKESFPLTVTSAQKNPTAFYLCASSTFETTNEKLFFGSGTQLSVL.

The chain is built from TRBV30 and TRBJ2-2, with TRBD2 matching 10 bases. The CDR3 loop spans 15 amino acids. Germline V CDR1 and CDR2: GTSNPN, SVGIG (reference sequence). J was trimmed by 6 bases and V by 3 bases; bases with no gene match: 7. Here the CDR3 DNA reads TGTGCCTGGAGAAGCAGCGGGGGGGCCGCCGGGGAGCTGTTTTTT. It encodes CAWRSSGGAAGELFF.

This chain links TRBV5-6 with TRBJ1-2, with unresolved D. Germline V gives CDR1 SGHDT, CDR2 YYEEEE. The ends were cut back, 1 base at V and 8 bases at J, with 24 bases in the middle. The length of the CDR3 is 17 residues. Written as DNA, the CDR3 is TGTGCCAGCAGCTTGAGTCAGTTTCGGGGAAAATTGAGCGGCTACACCTTC. It codes for CASSLSQFRGKLSGYTF.

This sequence joins TRBV29-1 and TRBJ2-1, with 8 nucleotides matching TRBD1. The CDR3 length is 12 residues. Trimming cost V 4 bases and J 9 bases; bases outside gene matches: 5. CDR1 is SQVTM and CDR2 is ANQGSEA in the germline V gene. The chain's CDR3 is CSVATGTGEQFF. CDR3 nucleotides: TGCAGCGTTGCGACAGGGACAGGTGAGCAGTTCTTC.

This chain uses TRBV6-1 with TRBJ1-1; 7 nucleotides align to TRBD1. CDR1 is MNHNS, CDR2 SASEGT, per germline. The trim removed 6 bases at V and 4 bases at J, leaving 8 bases unmatched. This CDR3 has 14 residues. The CDR3 bases are TGTGCCAGCAGGACAGGGAAAGTGGGCACTGAAGCTTTCTTT. Translated: CASRTGKVGTEAFF.

Notes on this clone: Germline and junction disagree at one end, which may indicate a read error. The genes are TRBV25-1 and TRBJ1-4, with a weak D call TRBD1 (6 bases). The CDR3 is made up of 15 amino acids. Germline lookup yields CDR1 MGHDK and CDR2 SYGVNS. The CDR3 is CASREGGSPNEKLFF. As DNA, the CDR3 is TGTGCCAGCCGTGAGGGGGGATCTCCTAATGAAAAACTGTTTTTT.

This rearrangement joins TRBV6-2 or TRBV6-3 to TRBJ1-5; D is ambiguous. Looked up from germline, CDR1 is MNHEY and CDR2 is SVGEGT. V lost 2 bases and J 1 base, leaving 18 bases between the germline ends. CDR3 length: 18 amino acids. The CDR3 nucleotides read TGTGCCAGCAGTTACCCCCTCGGAGGGCTCCAGAGCAATCAGCCCCAGCATTTT. Translating gives CASSYPLGGLQSNQPQHF.

The chain carries TRBV3-1 (or the pseudogene TRBV3-2) and TRBJ2-5; 8 bases map to TRBD2. The ends lost 4 bases at V and 4 bases at J; junction bases unmatched: 8. CDR1 LGHDT and CDR2 YNNKEL come from the germline V gene (reference sequence). The CDR3 has 15 amino acids. The CDR3 nucleotides are TGTGCCAGCAGCCGCGGGACTAGTGCAGGAGAGACCCAGTACTTC. Translation gives CASSRGTSAGETQYF.

CDR3 region: CAVQSGGLLTDTQYF. CDR3 nucleotides: TGTGCCGTGCAGAGCGGGGGCCTACTCACAGATACGCAGTATTTT. The genes are TRBV19 and TRBJ2-3, with 8 bases fitting TRBD2. CDR1 LNHDA and CDR2 SQIVND come from the germline V gene (reference sequence). V shed 11 bases and J 2 bases; nucleotides not matched to a gene: 12. The CDR3 is made up of 15 amino acids.

V is TRBV30 and J is TRBJ2-3; 11 positions agree with TRBD2. The CDR3 totals 14 residues. V gave up 4 bases and J gave up 7 bases; unmatched junction bases: 7. Germline V CDR1 and CDR2: GTSNPN, SVGIG (reference sequence). The CDR3 spells CAWNLAGGWNTQYF. The CDR3 nucleotides read TGTGCCTGGAACTTAGCGGGGGGGTGGAATACGCAGTATTTT.

The chain employs TRBV25-1 and TRBJ1-1, with TRBD1 as a possible D gene (5 bases). CDR1 and CDR2 from the germline V gene are MGHDK and SYGVNS. V was shortened by 8 bases and J by 3 bases, with 16 bases between the two germline ends. There are 14 residues in the CDR3. The CDR3 DNA reads TGTGCCAGCGAACCCTCAGGGAGGGACACTGAAGCTTTCTTT. Amino acid sequence: CASEPSGRDTEAFF.

V and J are TRBV3-1 (or the pseudogene TRBV3-2) and TRBJ1-1, with 8 bases aligning to TRBD1. CDR1 and CDR2 from the germline V gene are LGHDT and YNNKEL (reference sequence). There are 14 residues in the CDR3. The V segment lost 3 bases and the J segment 6 bases; nucleotides outside the gene matches: 6. The CDR3 DNA is TGTGCCAGCAGCCACGGACAGGGTCGGGCTGAAGCTTTCTTT. Its protein is CASSHGQGRAEAFF.

The chain joins TRBV7-3 to TRBJ2-7; maybe TRBD1 (5 bases). Trimming took 2 bases from V and 7 from J, leaving 9 bases between them. The CDR3 has 12 amino acids. Per the germline V gene, CDR1 is SGHTA and CDR2 is FQGTGA. CDR3 sequence (DNA): TGTGCCAGCAGCTTACAGGGTAGTGAGCAGTACTTC. Protein sequence: CASSLQGSEQYF. The full variable domain, its missing parts supplied by reference TRBV7-3 and TRBJ2-7, is GAGVSQTPSNKVTEKGKYVELRCDPISGHTALYWYRQSLGQGPEFLIYFQGTGAADDSGLPNDRFFAVRPEGSVSTLKIQRTERGDSAVYLCASSLQGSEQYFGPGTRLTVT.